The clone carrying this T cell receptor beta chain was detected ten times or more. The antigen is undetermined. These data originate in a study of T cell repertoires in cytomegalovirus infection. About the research overall: Shared public TCR beta signatures pointed to both CMV infection and a matching HLA type.

The CDR3 has 12 amino acids. Trimming pared 6 bases from V and 6 bases from J, leaving 11 bases between. The germline CDR1 and CDR2 sequences are MNHEY and SVGEGT. Study findings and constraints: CMV-specific TCR beta clonotypes restricted by HLA-C were the ones dominating the ex vivo response. Based on cumulative public TCR beta family frequency, carriers of CMV plus the relevant HLA were identified.

In TCRdb, the reads were re-called with MiXCR into one record per CDR3 protein. The table shows hundreds of thousands of distinct CDR3 sequences, with 20% to 25% occurring only once. The sequenced sample consisted of CD8+ T cells from PBMCs. The rearrangement links TRBV6-2 or TRBV6-3 to TRBJ1-1; unclear D gene. The sequence was collected from a human donor in good health (CMV status not recorded). Some clones in this sample may be carry-over from other donors' samples. The CDR3 protein is CASRVRASEAFF. For the CDR3, the DNA is TGTGCCAGCAGAGTCCGGGCGTCTGAAGCTTTCTTT.